This T cell receptor (beta chain) derives from a study of blood T cell repertoires in COVID-19. Study details: PBMCs, B-cell-depleted T cells, or T cells provided the cDNA or gDNA that made up the material.

CDR1 is LGHNT, CDR2 FRNRAP, per germline. Trimming took 5 bases from V and 4 from J; bases not matched to a gene: 2. The length of the CDR3 is 13 residues. Sequencing was performed with immunoSEQ multiplex PCR; in TCRdb, only in-frame clones are kept and a portion is missing. In the table there are about 170,000 clones, less than 80% of which are singletons. This sequence originates from a woman in her 70s in a cohort exposed to, infected with or recovered from COVID-19 (not recorded which). Sequencing was performed on PBMCs or T cells enriched from blood (not recorded which). The chain is built from TRBV12-5 and TRBJ1-5; TRBD1 matches 7 bases. The CDR3 bases are TGTGCTAGTGGTCGACAGGGTAATCAGCCCCAGCATTTT. Translating gives CASGRQGNQPQHF.